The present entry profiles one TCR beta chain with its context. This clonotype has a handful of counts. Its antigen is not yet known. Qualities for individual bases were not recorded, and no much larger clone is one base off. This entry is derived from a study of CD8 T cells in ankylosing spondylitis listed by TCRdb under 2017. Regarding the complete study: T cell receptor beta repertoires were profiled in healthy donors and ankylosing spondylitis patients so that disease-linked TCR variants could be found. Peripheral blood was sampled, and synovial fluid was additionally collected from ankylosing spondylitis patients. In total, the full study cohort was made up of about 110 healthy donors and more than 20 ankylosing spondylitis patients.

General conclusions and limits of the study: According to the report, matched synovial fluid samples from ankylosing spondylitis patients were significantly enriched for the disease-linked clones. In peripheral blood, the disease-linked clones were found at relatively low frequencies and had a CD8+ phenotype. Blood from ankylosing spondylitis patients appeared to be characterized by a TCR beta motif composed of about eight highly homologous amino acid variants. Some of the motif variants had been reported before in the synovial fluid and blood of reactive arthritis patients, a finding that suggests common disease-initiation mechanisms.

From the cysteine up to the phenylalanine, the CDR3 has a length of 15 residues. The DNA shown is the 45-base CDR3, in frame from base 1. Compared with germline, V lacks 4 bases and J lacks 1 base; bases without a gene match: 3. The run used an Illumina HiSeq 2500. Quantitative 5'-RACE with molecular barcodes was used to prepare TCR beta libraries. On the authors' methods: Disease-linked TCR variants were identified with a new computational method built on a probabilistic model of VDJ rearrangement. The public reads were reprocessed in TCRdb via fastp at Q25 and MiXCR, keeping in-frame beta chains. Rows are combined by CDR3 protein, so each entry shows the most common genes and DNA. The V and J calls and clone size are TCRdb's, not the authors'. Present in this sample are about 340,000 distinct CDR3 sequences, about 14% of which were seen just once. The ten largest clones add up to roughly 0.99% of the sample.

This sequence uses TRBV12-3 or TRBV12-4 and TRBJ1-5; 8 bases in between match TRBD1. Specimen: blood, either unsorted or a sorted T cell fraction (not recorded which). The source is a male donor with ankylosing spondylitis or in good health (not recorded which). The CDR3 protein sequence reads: CASSSRQGSNQPQHF. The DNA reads TGTGCCAGCAGTTCGCGACAGGGGAGCAATCAGCCCCAGCATTTT.